Following are 25 T cell receptor beta chains from one sample sequenced in a study of blood T cell repertoires in COVID-19. Using immunoSEQ multiplex PCR, the repertoire was profiled, and TCRdb retains in-frame clones only, with some absent. The repertoire consists of about 160,000 clones, with under 90% occurring once and the leading ten covering roughly 18%. Sequencing was done on a sample of PBMCs or T cells enriched from blood (not recorded which). These receptors came from a man between 60 and 75 years old who had recovered from COVID-19.

The chain is built from TRBV7-3 and TRBJ2-7; the match to TRBD2 covers 7 bases. This CDR3 is 15 amino acids long. CDR1 and CDR2 (germline): SGHTA, FQGTGA. V dropped 5 bases and J dropped 5; count of bases not matched to a gene: 12. Written as DNA, the CDR3 is TGTGCCAGCAGCCCCCGCGGGATGGCGGGAGACGAGCAGTACTTC. It yields the protein CASSPRGMAGDEQYF.

Note on this clone: Additional DNA sequences in this sample encode the identical CDR3. This sequence joins TRBV7-8 and TRBJ1-3; 9 bases agree with TRBD1. The CDR3 covers 16 residues. V lost 5 bases, J lost 0 bases, and 5 bases stayed unmatched. CDR1 and CDR2 from the germline V gene are SGHVS and FQNEAQ. The CDR3 spells CASSTGQGFSGNTIYF. In nucleotides, the CDR3 is TGTGCCAGCAGCACGGGACAGGGATTCTCTGGAAACACCATATATTTT.

Only one count was recorded for this clone. DNA of the CDR3: TGTGCCAGCAGCCCTAGCGGGGGGGCCGGGGAGACCCAGTACTTC. This codes for CASSPSGGAGETQYF. This chain joins TRBV7-2 and TRBJ2-5; 12 bases fit TRBD2. The length of the CDR3 is 15 residues. Losses at the gene ends were 5 bases for V and 5 bases for J; bases not matched to a gene: 6. Germline CDR1 and CDR2: SGHTA and FQGNSA. Together with reference TRBV7-2 and TRBJ2-5, the CDR3 gives the full variable domain: GAGVSQSPSNKVTEKGKDVELRCDPISGHTALYWYRQSLGQGLEFLIYFQGNSAPDKSGLPSDRFSAERTGGSVSTLTIQRTQQEDSAVYLCASSPSGGAGETQYFGPGTRLLVL.

J is TRBJ2-6 and V is TRBV5-1, with D tentatively TRBD1 (5 bases). This CDR3 region has 19 residues. Germline lookup yields CDR1 SGHRS and CDR2 YFSETQ. The V and J ends lost 0 bases and 0 bases respectively, with 16 bases between them. As DNA, the CDR3 is TGCGCCAGCAGCTTGGTAACAAGGACACGCAACTCTGGGGCCAACGTCCTGACTTTC. It is translated as CASSLVTRTRNSGANVLTF.

This rearrangement joins TRBV27 to TRBJ1-5; no firm D call. The V end was cut by 8 bases, the J end by 12 bases, with 20 bases between. This CDR3 region has 13 residues. The germline CDR1 and CDR2 sequences are MNHEY and SMNVEV (reference sequence). DNA of the CDR3: TGTGCCAGCTATAGCGGGCCCGACGGAAACCAGCATTTT. Amino acid sequence: CASYSGPDGNQHF.

The chain combines TRBV3-1 (or the pseudogene TRBV3-2) with TRBJ1-2; tentative D call: TRBD1 (6 bases). With 1 base removed from V and 0 bases from J, the gap between germline ends came to 9 bases. This CDR3 contains 15 residues. Germline V gene data show CDR1 as LGHDT and CDR2 as YNNKEL (reference sequence). The CDR3 bases are TGTGCCAGCAGCCAAGCTCAGGGGTCTAACTATGGCTACACCTTC. Its protein product is CASSQAQGSNYGYTF.

The CDR3, as DNA: TGTGCCAGCACCTATGACTCAGGGATAGGGGCCAACGTCCTGACTTTC. Translation gives CASTYDSGIGANVLTF. This chain connects TRBV3-1 (or the pseudogene TRBV3-2) to TRBJ2-6; D may be TRBD1 (5 bases). The CDR3 is 16 amino acids. CDR1 is LGHDT, CDR2 YNNKEL, per germline (reference sequence). V lost 7 bases and J 4 bases, leaving 17 bases between the germline ends.

The chain couples TRBV29-1 to TRBJ2-5; 8 nucleotides match TRBD1. J lost 5 bases, V lost 3 bases, and 8 bases had no gene match. Germline values: CDR1 SQVTM, CDR2 ANQGSEA. CDR3 length: 14 residues. In nucleotides, the CDR3 is TGCAGCGTTGAGGCAGGGGGCGGGTTGGAGACCCAGTACTTC. Encoded protein: CSVEAGGGLETQYF.

The chain recombines TRBV7-3 with TRBJ2-7; possibly TRBD2 for D (6 bases). Germline V gene data show CDR1 as SGHTA and CDR2 as FQGTGA. V gave up 4 bases and J gave up 0 bases, with 7 bases separating them. The CDR3 is 13 amino acids. The CDR3 spells CASSSGDSYEQYF. The CDR3 region has the DNA TGTGCCAGCAGCTCGGGGGACTCCTACGAGCAGTACTTC.

V usage is TRBV11-2 and J usage is TRBJ2-7; 8 bases agree with TRBD1. With 5 bases clipped from V and 6 bases from J, the junction kept 15 bases outside the gene matches. CDR3 length: 16 residues. Germline V CDR1 and CDR2: SGHAT, FQNNGV. CDR3 in DNA: TGTGCCAGCAGCCTCCAACCAGGGGGCTCAACTGGCGAGCAGTACTTC. Residues: CASSLQPGGSTGEQYF.

The chain has TRBV7-9 and TRBJ1-1; D is unclear. This CDR3 is 12 amino acids long. V lost 2 bases to trimming and J lost 10 bases, with 11 bases between them. CDR1 SEHNR and CDR2 FQNEAQ come from the germline V gene (reference sequence). CDR3 in amino acids: CASSLRTDGAFF. As DNA, the CDR3 is TGTGCCAGCAGCTTACGAACAGACGGAGCTTTCTTT.

V gene TRBV2 combines with J gene TRBJ1-2; no clear D. The germline gives CDR1 SNHLY, CDR2 FYNNEI. The V end lost 3 bases, the J end lost 6 bases, and 14 bases lay between the germline ends. The length of the CDR3 is 14 residues. CDR3 protein: CASSEEFLADGYTF. The DNA for the CDR3 is TGTGCCAGCAGTGAGGAGTTCCTGGCTGATGGCTACACCTTC.

CDR3 loop: CASSEVWGVEQKLFF. CDR3 nucleotides: TGTGCCAGCAGTGAAGTGTGGGGGGTAGAGCAAAAACTGTTTTTT. The V gene is TRBV6-1, the J gene TRBJ1-4, with D maybe TRBD1 (5 bases). The V end was cut by 1 base, the J end by 9 bases, with 15 bases between. The CDR3 totals 15 residues. CDR1 and CDR2 from the germline V gene are MNHNS and SASEGT.

The chain combines TRBV12-3 or TRBV12-4 with TRBJ2-7; D remains unclear. CDR3 size: 12 residues. Trimming left V 4 bases short and J 7 bases short, with 11 bases between. The CDR3 loop reads CASSSSRHEQYF. DNA of the CDR3: TGTGCCAGCAGTTCCTCGAGGCATGAGCAGTACTTC.

J is TRBJ2-2 and V is TRBV3-1 (or the pseudogene TRBV3-2); 14 bases match TRBD2. The ends lost 5 bases at V and 7 bases at J; junction bases unmatched: 3. CDR3 size: 15 residues. From germline, CDR1 is LGHDT and CDR2 YNNKEL (reference sequence). CDR3 protein: CASSGGLAGDGELFF. CDR3 coding DNA: TGTGCCAGCAGCGGGGGACTAGCGGGAGACGGGGAGCTGTTTTTT.

Note on this clone: One end of the junction is discordant with germline, which a read error may explain. The genes are TRBV3-1 (or the pseudogene TRBV3-2) and TRBJ2-1; 7 nucleotides agree with TRBD2. There are 13 residues in the CDR3. Germline V lookup: CDR1 LGHDT, CDR2 YNNKEL (reference sequence). The DNA for the CDR3 is TGTGCCAGCAGTCCCCAGGGAGGGCGGGAGAGCGTCTTC. Translating gives CASSPQGGRESVF.

This rearrangement joins TRBV28 to TRBJ2-7; 8 bases match TRBD1. Germline lookup yields CDR1 MDHEN and CDR2 SYDVKM. The junction had 12 bases not matched to a gene; V was cut back by 5 bases and J by 6 bases. This CDR3 comprises 15 residues. The CDR3 DNA reads TGTGCCAGCAGTACCCCGGGACAGGCAGGTTCCGAGCAGTACTTC. Amino acids: CASSTPGQAGSEQYF.

This sequence joins TRBV7-8 and TRBJ2-2, with 7 bases fitting TRBD2. The CDR3 is 14 residues long. The V gene end was trimmed by 2 bases and the J gene end by 4 bases; junction bases not matched to a gene: 1. CDR1 and CDR2 from the germline V gene are SGHVS and FQNEAQ. The DNA for the CDR3 is TGTGCCAGCAGCTTACAGCGGGGCACCGGGGAGCTGTTTTTT. Translated: CASSLQRGTGELFF.

This clone was found many times. This sequence joins TRBV19 and TRBJ2-3; D is unresolved. The CDR3 covers 12 residues. Germline values: CDR1 LNHDA, CDR2 SQIVND (reference sequence). V gave up 6 bases and J gave up 1 base, with 5 bases separating them. The CDR3 is CASSRGTDTQYF. Written as DNA, the CDR3 is TGTGCCAGTAGCCGGGGCACAGATACGCAGTATTTT.

The chain is built from TRBV28 and TRBJ2-7; 10 bases map to TRBD1. J lost 0 bases, V lost 7 bases, and 3 bases had no gene match. This CDR3 is 14 amino acids long. The germline CDR1 and CDR2 sequences are MDHEN and SYDVKM. CDR3 DNA: TGTGCCAGCACGACAGGGGGCTTCTCCTACGAGCAGTACTTC. It translates to CASTTGGFSYEQYF.

CDR3 DNA sequence: TGTGCCGGAAGGAGACAGTTAGCTAGCACAGATACGCAGTATTTT. Translating gives CAGRRQLASTDTQYF. The V gene is TRBV2, the J gene TRBJ2-3; D is possibly TRBD1 (5 bases). CDR1 and CDR2 (germline): SNHLY, FYNNEI. The CDR3 contains 15 residues. V dropped 11 bases and J dropped 0 bases, with 18 bases sitting between them.

Of note for this clone: This same CDR3 is encoded by further DNA sequences in the sample. The rearrangement links TRBV28 to TRBJ1-1; D is perhaps TRBD1 (6 bases). Germline CDR1 MDHEN, CDR2 SYDVKM. The CDR3 covers 14 residues. The V end lost 6 bases, the J end lost 2 bases, and 13 bases lay between the germline ends. Here the CDR3 DNA reads TGTGCCAGCAGGCCTGGACAGTTAAACACTGAAGCTTTCTTT. It specifies CASRPGQLNTEAFF.

The chain has TRBV10-3 and TRBJ2-2, with TRBD1 matching 7 bases. Germline CDR1 and CDR2: ENHRY and SYGVKD. There are 17 residues in the CDR3. J was trimmed by 3 bases and V by 3 bases; bases with no gene match: 10. The CDR3 nucleotides read TGTGCCATCAGTGACAGGGACAGAAGTTTAGACACCGGGGAGCTGTTTTTT. Protein sequence: CAISDRDRSLDTGELFF.

This rearrangement joins TRBV2 to TRBJ2-7; TRBD2 matches at 9 bases. Germline V gene lookup returns CDR1 SNHLY and CDR2 FYNNEI. The CDR3 has 14 amino acids. The V and J ends lost 4 bases and 5 bases, in that order; junction bases with no gene match: 6. The CDR3 nucleotides read TGTGCCAGCAGTGTGGTTAGCGGGAGCCACGAGCAGTACTTC. This codes for CASSVVSGSHEQYF.

As concerns this clone: At one boundary the junction diverges from the germline segment, which might be a read error. This chain uses TRBV11-1 with TRBJ2-7; 7 bases map to TRBD1. The CDR3 covers 13 residues. Looked up from germline, CDR1 is SGHAT and CDR2 is FQDESV (reference sequence). The CDR3 nucleotides are TGTGCCAGCAGGGGGACAGCCACCTACGCGCAGTACTTC. It is translated as CASRGTATYAQYF.